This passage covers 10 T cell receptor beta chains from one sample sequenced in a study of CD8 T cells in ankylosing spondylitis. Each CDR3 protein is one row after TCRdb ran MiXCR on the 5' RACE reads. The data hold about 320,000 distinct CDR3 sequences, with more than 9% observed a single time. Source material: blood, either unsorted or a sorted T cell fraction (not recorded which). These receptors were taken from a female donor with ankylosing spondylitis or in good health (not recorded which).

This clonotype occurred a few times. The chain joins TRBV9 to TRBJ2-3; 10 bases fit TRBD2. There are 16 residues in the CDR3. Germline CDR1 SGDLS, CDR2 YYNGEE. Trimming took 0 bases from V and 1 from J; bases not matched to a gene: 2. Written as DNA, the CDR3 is TGTGCCAGCAGCGTAGGAAGCGGGGGGGGCACAGATACGCAGTATTTT. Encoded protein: CASSVGSGGGTDTQYF. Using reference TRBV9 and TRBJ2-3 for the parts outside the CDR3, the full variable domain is DSGVTQTPKHLITATGQRVTLRCSPRSGDLSVYWYQQSLDQGLQFLIQYYNGEERAKGNILERFSAQQFPDLHSELNLSSLELGDSALYFCASSVGSGGGTDTQYFGPGTRLTVL.

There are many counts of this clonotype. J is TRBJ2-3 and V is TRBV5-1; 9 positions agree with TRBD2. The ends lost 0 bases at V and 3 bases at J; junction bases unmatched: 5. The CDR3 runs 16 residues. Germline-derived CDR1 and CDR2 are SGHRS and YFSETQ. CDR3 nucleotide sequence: TGCGCCAGCAGCTTGGGGCCTAGCGGGGTGACAGATACGCAGTATTTT. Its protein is CASSLGPSGVTDTQYF.

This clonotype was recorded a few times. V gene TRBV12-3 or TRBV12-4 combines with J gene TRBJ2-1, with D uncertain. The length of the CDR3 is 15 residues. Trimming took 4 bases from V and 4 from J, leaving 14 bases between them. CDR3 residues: CASSWERLGYNEQFF. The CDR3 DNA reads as TGTGCCAGCAGTTGGGAACGTCTGGGATACAATGAGCAGTTCTTC.

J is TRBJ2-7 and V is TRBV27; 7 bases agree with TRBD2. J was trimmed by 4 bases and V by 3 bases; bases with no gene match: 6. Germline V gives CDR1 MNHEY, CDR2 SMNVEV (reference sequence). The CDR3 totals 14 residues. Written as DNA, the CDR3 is TGTGCCAGCAGTTTTCGTCCTAGCGGATACGAGCAGTACTTC. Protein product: CASSFRPSGYEQYF.

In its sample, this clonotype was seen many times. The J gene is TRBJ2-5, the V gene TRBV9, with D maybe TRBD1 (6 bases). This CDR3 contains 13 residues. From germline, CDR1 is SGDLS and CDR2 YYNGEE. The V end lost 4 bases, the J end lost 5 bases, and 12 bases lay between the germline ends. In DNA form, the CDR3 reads TGTGCCAGCAGCAAACAGGGTAGGGAGACCCAGTACTTC. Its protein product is CASSKQGRETQYF.

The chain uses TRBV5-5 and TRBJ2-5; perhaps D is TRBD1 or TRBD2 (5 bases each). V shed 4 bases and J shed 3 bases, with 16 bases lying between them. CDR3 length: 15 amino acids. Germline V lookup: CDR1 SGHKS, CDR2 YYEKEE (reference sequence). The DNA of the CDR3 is TGTGCCAGCAGCCCGGGACCACGTAGGGAAGAGACCCAGTACTTC. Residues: CASSPGPRREETQYF.

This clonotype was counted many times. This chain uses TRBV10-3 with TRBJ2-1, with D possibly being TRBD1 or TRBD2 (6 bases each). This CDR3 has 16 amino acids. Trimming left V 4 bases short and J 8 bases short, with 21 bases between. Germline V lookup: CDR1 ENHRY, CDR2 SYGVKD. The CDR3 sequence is CAISGASNGGRDEQFF. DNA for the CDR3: TGTGCCATCAGTGGGGCTTCAAATGGGGGGCGCGATGAGCAGTTCTTC.

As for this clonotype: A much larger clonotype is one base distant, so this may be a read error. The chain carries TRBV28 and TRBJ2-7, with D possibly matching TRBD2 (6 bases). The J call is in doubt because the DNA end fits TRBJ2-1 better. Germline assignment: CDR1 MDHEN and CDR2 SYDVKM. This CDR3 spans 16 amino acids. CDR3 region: CASSFTLSGLSYEQFF. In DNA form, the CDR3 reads TGTGCCAGCAGTTTTACCCTTAGCGGCCTCTCCTACGAGCAGTTCTTC.

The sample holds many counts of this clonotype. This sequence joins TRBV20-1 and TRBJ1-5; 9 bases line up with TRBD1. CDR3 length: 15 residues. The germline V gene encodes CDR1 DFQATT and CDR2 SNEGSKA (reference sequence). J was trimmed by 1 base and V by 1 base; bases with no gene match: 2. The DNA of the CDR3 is TGCAGTGCTAGAGCGGACAGGGGAAGCAATCAGCCCCAGCATTTT. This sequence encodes CSARADRGSNQPQHF.

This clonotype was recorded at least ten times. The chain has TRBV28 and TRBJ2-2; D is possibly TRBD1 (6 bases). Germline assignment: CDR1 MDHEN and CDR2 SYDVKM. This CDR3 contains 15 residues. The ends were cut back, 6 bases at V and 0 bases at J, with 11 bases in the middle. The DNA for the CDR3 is TGTGCCAGCAGCAGGACAGCCGCGAACACCGGGGAGCTGTTTTTT. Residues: CASSRTAANTGELFF.